Given below is one T cell receptor (beta chain) in context. Original methodology: Researchers report that nucleated cell counts were estimated from reference gene primer amplification. Here immunoSEQ multiplex PCR was the method, and the copy in TCRdb shows in-frame clones only, minus some. V and J calls and clone size are copied from that table; D and trimming were computed from the DNA. The table records some 72,000 clones, around nine tenths of them present only once. The ends were cut back, 3 bases at V and 0 bases at J, with 15 bases in the middle. There are 16 residues in the CDR3. Germline V gives CDR1 MDHEN, CDR2 SYDVKM. These data belong to a study of blood T cell repertoires in COVID-19. Study as a whole: COVID-19 samples collected from the United States, Italy and Spain covered acute and convalescent phases. PBMCs, B-cell-depleted T cells, or T cells provided the cDNA or gDNA that made up the material.

This TCR was sampled from a man aged 60 to 69 with acute or convalescent COVID-19. The V call is TRBV28, the J call TRBJ2-7, with D possibly TRBD2 on 5 matching bases. Sequences were obtained from peripheral blood. The CDR3 bases are TGTGCCAGCAGTTTTTCGGGGAGCGCCTCCTCCTACGAGCAGTACTTC. The encoded protein is CASSFSGSASSYEQYF.